This entry describes one T cell receptor (beta chain). Its antigen remains unknown. The TCRbeta library incorporated unique molecular identifiers. TCRdb recomputed calls from the PCR reads with MiXCR, one row per CDR3 protein. The sample holds under 250,000 distinct CDR3 sequences, approximately 7% seen once. The sample comes from a study of T-cell reconstitution after alpha-beta-depleted transplantation in children. Points from the study as a whole: T-cell counts and diversity were attributed mostly to newly produced T cells one year after transplant. Several hundred rapidly expanded clones from non-depleted graft cells reportedly supplied alpha-beta T cells about two months post-transplant. Some patients showed high day-60 TCRbeta diversity, which derived from surviving recipient T cells and thymic progenitors.

Trimming took 2 bases from V and 0 from J, leaving 6 bases between them. Germline V gene lookup returns CDR1 SGHTA and CDR2 FQGNSA. This CDR3 contains 14 residues. This chain joins TRBV7-2 and TRBJ2-3; D call uncertain. The sequence was obtained from a boy aged 2 to 10 with acute lymphoblastic leukemia, due to receive a stem cell transplant. The material was PBMCs, obtained before TCRalphabeta/CD19-depleted stem cell transplant. The CDR3, as DNA: TGTGCCAGCAGCTTAATGGGGAGCACAGATACGCAGTATTTT. Its translation: CASSLMGSTDTQYF. Filled out from reference TRBV7-2 and TRBJ2-3, the complete variable domain reads GAGVSQSPSNKVTEKGKDVELRCDPISGHTALYWYRQSLGQGLEFLIYFQGNSAPDKSGLPSDRFSAERTGGSVSTLTIQRTQQEDSAVYLCASSLMGSTDTQYFGPGTRLTVL.